The 18 T cell receptor beta chains listed next were all sequenced from one sample in a study of T cells in Graves' hyperthyroidism and ophthalmopathy. Authors of the study amplified TCR beta CDR3 regions from RNA transcripts. Primed by the HTBI set, a first-round RT-PCR was run on the TCR CDR3. TCRdb reprocessed the multiplex PCR reads with MiXCR, giving one entry per CDR3 protein. The sample carries over 300,000 distinct CDR3 sequences, roughly 14% recorded once. The material sequenced was blood. The receptors come from a woman aged 55-69 years with Graves' hyperthyroidism.

At least ten counts were recorded for this clonotype. The V gene is TRBV20-1, the J gene TRBJ1-5; D is perhaps TRBD1 (5 bases). The length of the CDR3 is 14 residues. Germline CDR1 DFQATT, CDR2 SNEGSKA (reference sequence). Trimming took off 3 bases at V and 1 base at J, with 10 bases between the two ends. CDR3 amino acids: CSARPGDSNQPQHF. The CDR3 nucleotides read TGCAGTGCTAGGCCGGGGGACAGCAATCAGCCCCAGCATTTT.

This clonotype appeared a few times. The chain uses TRBV24-1 and TRBJ1-5, with 7 bases matching TRBD1. Germline V lookup: CDR1 KGHDR, CDR2 SFDVKD. The CDR3 length is 16 residues. V shed 6 bases, J shed 3 bases, and the junction held 10 bases outside the gene matches. The DNA for the CDR3 is TGTGCCACCAGTCACACAGGGGATGGGTCCAATCAGCCCCAGCATTTT. It is translated as CATSHTGDGSNQPQHF.

Concerning this clonotype: A junction end diverges from the germline sequence, so it may reflect a read error. The chain carries TRBV12-3 or TRBV12-4 and TRBJ1-3, with D possibly being TRBD1 (5 bases). The CDR3 sequence is 13 residues long. CDR3 protein: CASSLTGGSTIYF. The CDR3 nucleotides read TGTGCCAGCAGTTTAACGGGGGGAAGCACCATATATTTT.

The chain carries TRBV7-2 and TRBJ2-1; a weak D match, TRBD2 (5 bases). CDR3 length: 13 amino acids. In germline, CDR1 is SGHTA, CDR2 FQGNSA. V shed 7 bases and J shed 10 bases, with 17 bases lying between them. CDR3 amino acids: CASTPSRVREQFF. CDR3 coding DNA: TGTGCCAGCACCCCTAGCCGGGTAAGAGAGCAGTTCTTC.

This clonotype was recorded many times. The chain recombines TRBV7-2 with TRBJ1-2; TRBD1 matches 8 bases. V lost 5 bases and J lost 4; bases outside the gene matches: 3. This CDR3 is built from 13 residues. Germline CDR1 SGHTA, CDR2 FQGNSA. CDR3 loop: CASSADRAYGYTF. CDR3 DNA: TGTGCCAGCAGCGCGGACAGGGCCTATGGCTACACCTTC.

This clonotype was recorded at least ten times. This chain joins TRBV28 and TRBJ1-2; 9 nucleotides align to TRBD1. The germline gives CDR1 MDHEN, CDR2 SYDVKM. The J segment lost 6 bases and the V segment lost 4 bases, leaving 3 bases of the junction unmatched. The CDR3 spans 13 residues. The CDR3 coding sequence is TGTGCCAGCAGTTACAGGGGGCGCGATGGCTACACCTTC. This codes for CASSYRGRDGYTF.

The chain links TRBV12-3 or TRBV12-4 to TRBJ1-6; the match to TRBD1 covers 7 bases. After removal of 6 bases from V and 11 bases from J, the junction contained 13 bases not matched to a gene. CDR3 size: 15 residues. Written as DNA, the CDR3 is TGTGCCAGCAGACCAAACAGGGGACTTTTTACACCCCTCCACTTT. Protein: CASRPNRGLFTPLHF.

This clonotype came up a few times. The genes are TRBV30 and TRBJ1-5; no clear D gene. CDR3 length: 15 amino acids. The V gene's germline CDR1 is GTSNPN and CDR2 SVGIG (reference sequence). The ends were cut back, 6 bases at V and 5 bases at J, with 20 bases in the middle. CDR3 amino acids: CACGSMGLRDQPQHF. In DNA form, the CDR3 reads TGTGCCTGCGGAAGTATGGGGTTGAGGGATCAGCCCCAGCATTTT.

This clonotype came up many times. This rearrangement joins TRBV30 to TRBJ1-3; the D is unclear. The CDR3 runs 14 residues. Trimming removed 2 bases from V and 0 bases from J, with 8 bases in between. Germline V lookup: CDR1 GTSNPN, CDR2 SVGIG (reference sequence). This CDR3 reads CAWSITNSGNTIYF. The CDR3 DNA is TGTGCCTGGAGTATCACCAACTCTGGAAACACCATATATTTT.

This clonotype was seen repeatedly, ten times or more. This chain joins TRBV30 and TRBJ2-3, with TRBD2 matching over 8 bases. The CDR3 totals 13 residues. V was clipped by 4 bases and J by 4 bases; unmatched bases: 4. From germline, CDR1 is GTSNPN and CDR2 SVGIG (reference sequence). CDR3 amino acids: CAWTTGGADTQYF. In DNA, the CDR3 is TGTGCCTGGACTACGGGGGGGGCAGATACGCAGTATTTT. The whole variable domain, remainder taken from reference TRBV30 and TRBJ2-3, is SQTIHQWPATLVQPVGSPLSLECTVEGTSNPNLYWYRQAAGRGLQLLFYSVGIGQISSEVPQNLSASRPQDRQFILSSKKLLLSDSGFYLCAWTTGGADTQYFGPGTRLTVL.

The V call is TRBV20-1, the J call TRBJ2-1, with a tentative D call TRBD2 (7 bases). Trimming pared 5 bases from V and 3 bases from J, leaving 11 bases between. The CDR3 runs to 13 residues. Per the germline V gene, CDR1 is DFQATT and CDR2 is SNEGSKA (reference sequence). The CDR3 loop reads CSAGEGHYNEQFF. CDR3 coding DNA: TGCAGTGCTGGGGAGGGACACTACAATGAGCAGTTCTTC.

This clonotype was found many times. The genes are TRBV7-9 and TRBJ2-1; 7 bases match TRBD2. The CDR3 has 14 residues. Losses at the gene ends were 3 bases for V and 8 bases for J; bases not matched to a gene: 7. Per germline, CDR1 SEHNR and CDR2 FQNEAQ (reference sequence). CDR3 residues: CASSLTSRDDEQFF. CDR3 coding DNA: TGTGCCAGCAGCTTGACTAGCCGAGACGATGAGCAGTTCTTC.

In its sample, this clonotype was seen many times. This rearrangement joins TRBV12-3 or TRBV12-4 to TRBJ2-5; possible D gene TRBD1, 7 bases. V shed 2 bases and J shed 9 bases, with 13 bases lying between them. This CDR3 is 13 amino acids long. CDR3 residues: CASSLNQGEAQYF. The CDR3 DNA reads as TGTGCCAGCAGTTTAAACCAGGGGGAGGCCCAGTACTTC.

To note about this clonotype: A single base separates this from a much larger clone, so it may be a read error. This chain links TRBV4-1 with TRBJ2-1; possibly TRBD2 for D (6 bases). The CDR3 sequence is 17 residues long. Germline V gene lookup returns CDR1 MGHRA and CDR2 YSYEKL. Trimming left V 1 base short and J 3 bases short, with 16 bases between. The CDR3 loop reads CASSQGHFREVYNEQFF. CDR3 in DNA: TGCGCCAGCAGCCAAGGCCATTTCAGGGAGGTCTACAATGAGCAGTTCTTC.

This clonotype was seen at least ten times. V and J are TRBV5-1 and TRBJ2-4; tentatively, D is TRBD1 or TRBD2 (5 bases each). The CDR3 sequence is 17 residues long. Germline values: CDR1 SGHRS, CDR2 YFSETQ. The ends were cut back, 2 bases at V and 0 bases at J, with 15 bases in the middle. The CDR3: CASSLGTTARAKNIQYF. CDR3 in DNA: TGCGCCAGCAGCTTAGGGACGACAGCCAGAGCCAAAAACATTCAGTACTTC.

This clonotype was picked up many times. The chain's CDR3 is CASSQQDLATNEKLFF. CDR3 DNA: TGTGCCAGCAGCCAACAGGATCTCGCAACTAATGAAAAACTGTTTTTT. The rearrangement links TRBV3-1 to TRBJ1-4; D not certain. CDR3 length: 16 amino acids. The germline CDR1 and CDR2 sequences are LGHDT and YNNKEL (reference sequence). The V gene lost 2 bases and the J gene lost 0 bases, with 10 bases spanning the gap.

This clonotype was detected many times. The CDR3 DNA reads as TGTGCCAGCAGCGCAACCGACAGGGGAAACACAGATACGCAGTATTTT. Residues: CASSATDRGNTDTQYF. The chain combines TRBV9 with TRBJ2-3; 8 nucleotides align to TRBD1. The CDR3 is 16 residues long. With 3 bases clipped from V and 2 bases from J, the junction kept 8 bases outside the gene matches. CDR1 and CDR2 (germline): SGDLS, YYNGEE.

The chain recombines TRBV29-1 with TRBJ2-7; D is possibly TRBD2 (5 bases). The CDR3 length is 13 residues. Trimming removed 6 bases from V and 0 bases from J, with 12 bases in between. The V gene's germline CDR1 is SQVTM and CDR2 ANQGSEA. In DNA form, the CDR3 reads TGCAGCGTCGCCGGGGTAAGCTCCTACGAGCAGTACTTC. This translates into CSVAGVSSYEQYF.